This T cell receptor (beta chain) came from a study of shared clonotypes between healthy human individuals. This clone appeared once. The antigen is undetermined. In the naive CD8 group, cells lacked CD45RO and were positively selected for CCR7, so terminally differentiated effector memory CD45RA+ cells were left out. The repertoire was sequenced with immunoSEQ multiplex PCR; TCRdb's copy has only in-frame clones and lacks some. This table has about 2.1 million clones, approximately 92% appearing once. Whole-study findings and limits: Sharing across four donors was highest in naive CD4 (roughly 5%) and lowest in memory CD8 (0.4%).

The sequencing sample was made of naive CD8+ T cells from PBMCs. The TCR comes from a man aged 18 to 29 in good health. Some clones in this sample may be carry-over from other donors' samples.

For the CDR3, the DNA is TGTGCCACCAGCTGGACACCCCGGGGCTCTGGGGCCAACGTCCTGACTTTC. It encodes CATSWTPRGSGANVLTF. V and J are TRBV15 and TRBJ2-6, with D perhaps matching TRBD1 or TRBD2 (5 bases each). Between the trimmed V and J ends, which lost 5 bases and 0 bases, there was a span of 14 bases. CDR3 length: 17 amino acids. Per the germline V gene, CDR1 is LNHNV and CDR2 is YYDKDF (reference sequence).